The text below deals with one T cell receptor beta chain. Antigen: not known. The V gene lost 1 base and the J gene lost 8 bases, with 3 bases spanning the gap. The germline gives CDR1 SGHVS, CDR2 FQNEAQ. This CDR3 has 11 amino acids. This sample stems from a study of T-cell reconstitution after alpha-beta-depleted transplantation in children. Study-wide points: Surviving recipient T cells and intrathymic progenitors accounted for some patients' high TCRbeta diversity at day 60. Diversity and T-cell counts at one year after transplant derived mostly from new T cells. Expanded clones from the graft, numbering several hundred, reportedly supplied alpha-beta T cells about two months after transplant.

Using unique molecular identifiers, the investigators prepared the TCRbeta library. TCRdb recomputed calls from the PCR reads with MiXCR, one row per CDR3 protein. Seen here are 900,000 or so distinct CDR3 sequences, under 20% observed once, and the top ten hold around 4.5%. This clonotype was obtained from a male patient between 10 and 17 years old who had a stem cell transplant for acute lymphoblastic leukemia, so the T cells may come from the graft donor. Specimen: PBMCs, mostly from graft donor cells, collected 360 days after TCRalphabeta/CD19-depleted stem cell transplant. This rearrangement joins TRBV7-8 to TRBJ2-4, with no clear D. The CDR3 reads CASSLDYIQYF. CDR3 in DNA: TGTGCCAGCAGCTTAGATTACATTCAGTACTTC. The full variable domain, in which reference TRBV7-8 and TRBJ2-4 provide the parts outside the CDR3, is GAGVSQSPRYKVAKRGQDVALRCDPISGHVSLFWYQQALGQGPEFLTYFQNEAQLDKSGLPSDRFFAERPEGSVSTLKIQRTQQEDSAVYLCASSLDYIQYFGAGTRLSVL.